The 26 T cell receptor beta chains reported below all come from one sample, sequenced in a study of technical replicates of blood from several donors. Repertoires were generated with immunoSEQ multiplex PCR, while TCRdb's copy carries only in-frame clones and drops some. The sample lists 70,000 to 80,000 clones; roughly 91% were seen once. Sequencing was performed on T cells isolated from PBMCs. Receptors originate from a human donor in good health. Some clones in this sample may be carry-over from other donors' samples.

This sequence joins TRBV6-5 and TRBJ1-3; D call uncertain. V lost 2 bases and J 1 base, leaving 9 bases between the germline ends. CDR1 is MNHEY, CDR2 SVGAGI, per germline. The CDR3 has 15 amino acids. The CDR3 region is CASSYGGQSGNTIYF. CDR3 nucleotide sequence: TGTGCCAGCAGTTACGGTGGGCAGTCTGGAAACACCATATATTTT.

The chain uses TRBV5-1 and TRBJ2-5; 8 nucleotides match TRBD2. Losses at the gene ends were 0 bases for V and 5 bases for J; bases not matched to a gene: 9. The CDR3 has 16 amino acids. Germline values: CDR1 SGHRS, CDR2 YFSETQ. CDR3 DNA sequence: TGCGCCAGCAGCTTGGGGAGCGGGGGCACCGGGGAGACCCAGTACTTC. Encoded protein: CASSLGSGGTGETQYF.

The chain links TRBV7-8 to TRBJ2-7, with 10 bases lining up with TRBD2. This CDR3 has 16 residues. V trimming: 8 bases; J trimming: 0 bases; junction bases outside the gene matches: 10. The V gene's germline CDR1 is SGHVS and CDR2 FQNEAQ. Here the CDR3 reads CASVAIAGGISYEQYF. The CDR3 nucleotides read TGTGCCAGCGTAGCGATAGCGGGAGGTATCTCCTACGAGCAGTACTTC.

The V gene is TRBV18, the J gene TRBJ1-1; the D is unclear. The CDR3 covers 12 residues. The V gene lost 2 bases and the J gene lost 7 bases, with 8 bases spanning the gap. Germline loops: CDR1 KGHSH, CDR2 LQKENI. Here the CDR3 DNA reads TGTGCCAGCTCACCAACAGACAATGAAGCTTTCTTT. It translates to CASSPTDNEAFF.

This clone was found once. The chain couples TRBV5-1 to TRBJ2-1, with TRBD1 identical over 7 bases. Looked up from germline, CDR1 is SGHRS and CDR2 is YFSETQ. V dropped 3 bases and J dropped 5; count of bases not matched to a gene: 8. CDR3 size: 15 residues. For the CDR3, the DNA is TGCGCCAGCAGCTCCCGGACACAGGGGAACAATGAGCAGTTCTTC. Translated, it gives CASSSRTQGNNEQFF.

V and J are TRBV9 and TRBJ2-1, with 10 bases identical to TRBD2. This CDR3 spans 16 amino acids. The V segment lost 2 bases and the J segment 2 bases; nucleotides outside the gene matches: 4. Looked up from germline, CDR1 is SGDLS and CDR2 is YYNGEE. CDR3 sequence (DNA): TGTGCCAGCAGCGTCGGACTAGCGGCCACCTACAATGAGCAGTTCTTC. Amino acid sequence: CASSVGLAATYNEQFF.

This chain links TRBV4-3 with TRBJ2-3; TRBD2 agrees at 7 bases. There are 14 residues in the CDR3. Germline loops: CDR1 LGHNA, CDR2 YSLEER. V shed 5 bases, J shed 5 bases, and the junction held 7 bases outside the gene matches. The CDR3 sequence is CASSTAGKLDTQYF. In DNA, the CDR3 is TGCGCCAGCAGCACAGCGGGGAAGCTAGATACGCAGTATTTT.

CDR3 loop: CASSTGLNLMNTEAFF. The CDR3 nucleotides read TGCGCCAGCAGCACCGGACTCAACTTGATGAACACTGAAGCTTTCTTT. The chain carries TRBV5-1 and TRBJ1-1; no clear D gene. Germline lookup yields CDR1 SGHRS and CDR2 YFSETQ. The CDR3 runs 16 residues. V was shortened by 4 bases and J by 0 bases, with 16 bases between the two germline ends.

The chain employs TRBV28 and TRBJ1-1; the D gene is possibly TRBD1 (6 bases). The CDR3 is 12 amino acids. V gave up 2 bases and J gave up 7 bases, with 8 bases separating them. CDR1 and CDR2 from the germline V gene are MDHEN and SYDVKM. CDR3 in amino acids: CASSLRQVEAFF. The CDR3 coding sequence is TGTGCCAGCAGTTTAAGACAGGTTGAAGCTTTCTTT.

This clone was observed a handful of times. The chain combines TRBV28 with TRBJ1-2; D gene unclear. The length of the CDR3 is 13 residues. Per germline, CDR1 MDHEN and CDR2 SYDVKM. The V and J ends lost 4 bases and 3 bases respectively, with 9 bases between them. CDR3: CASSSNWYYGYTF. CDR3 bases: TGTGCCAGCAGTTCTAACTGGTACTATGGCTACACCTTC.

J is TRBJ1-1 and V is TRBV5-1; D is ambiguous. Trimming took 6 bases from V and 7 from J, leaving 28 bases between them. In germline, CDR1 is SGHRS, CDR2 YFSETQ. The CDR3 sequence is 17 residues long. In DNA form, the CDR3 reads TGCGCCAGCACCGACCGGCGGGCCCGGCCGAAGTTGGGTGAAGCTTTCTTT. Its protein product is CASTDRRARPKLGEAFF.

The chain carries TRBV5-5 and TRBJ2-5; D might be TRBD1 (6 bases). Germline V lookup: CDR1 SGHKS, CDR2 YYEKEE (reference sequence). The CDR3 runs 15 residues. V lost 3 bases to trimming and J lost 0 bases, with 12 bases between them. CDR3 DNA: TGTGCCAGCAGCTGGGGACAAACGTACCAAGAGACCCAGTACTTC. Its protein product is CASSWGQTYQETQYF.

The J gene is TRBJ2-7, the V gene TRBV5-1, with 7 bases lining up with TRBD1. Looked up from germline, CDR1 is SGHRS and CDR2 is YFSETQ. The CDR3 has 15 residues. Germline trimming cut 1 base from V and 6 bases from J; bases unmatched to any gene: 10. The CDR3 here is CASSLWDSLLPEQYF. For the CDR3, the DNA is TGCGCCAGCAGCTTGTGGGACAGTTTGTTACCCGAGCAGTACTTC.

This sequence joins TRBV7-6 and TRBJ2-5; D ambiguous. Trimming took off 2 bases at V and 5 bases at J, with 9 bases between the two ends. Germline lookup yields CDR1 SGHVS and CDR2 FNYEAQ. The CDR3 length is 13 residues. CDR3 sequence (DNA): TGTGCCAGCAGCTTACAGGATTTGGAGACCCAGTACTTC. This encodes CASSLQDLETQYF.

The V gene is TRBV25-1, the J gene TRBJ1-3, with 10 nucleotides matching TRBD1. This CDR3 comprises 11 residues. The J segment lost 10 bases and the V segment lost 6 bases, leaving 0 bases of the junction unmatched. Looked up from germline, CDR1 is MGHDK and CDR2 is SYGVNS. The DNA for the CDR3 is TGTGCCAGCAGGGACAGGGGGACCATATATTTT. This sequence encodes CASRDRGTIYF.

The chain joins TRBV18 to TRBJ2-7; 12 bases agree with TRBD1. The trim removed 4 bases at V and 7 bases at J, leaving 11 bases unmatched. CDR1 KGHSH and CDR2 LQKENI come from the germline V gene. The CDR3 runs 16 residues. CDR3 coding DNA: TGTGCCAGCTCACTCCCGGGACAGGGGGCGTTCTGGGAGCAGTACTTC. Amino acid sequence: CASSLPGQGAFWEQYF.

CDR3 amino acids: CASSWGTGGYEQYF. CDR3 bases: TGCGCCAGCAGCTGGGGGACAGGGGGATACGAGCAGTACTTC. The chain combines TRBV5-1 with TRBJ2-7, with 11 bases identical to TRBD1. The V segment lost 3 bases and the J segment 4 bases; nucleotides outside the gene matches: 3. Germline assignment: CDR1 SGHRS and CDR2 YFSETQ. CDR3 length: 14 amino acids.

V gene TRBV2 combines with J gene TRBJ2-1; tentatively, D is TRBD1 (5 bases). CDR3 size: 15 residues. CDR1 is SNHLY, CDR2 FYNNEI, per germline. Trimming removed 2 bases from V and 4 bases from J, with 12 bases in between. The CDR3: CASSEWQGSYNEQFF. CDR3 DNA sequence: TGTGCCAGCAGTGAATGGCAGGGAAGTTACAATGAGCAGTTCTTC. The full variable domain, in which reference TRBV2 and TRBJ2-1 provide the parts outside the CDR3, is EPEVTQTPSHQVTQMGQEVILRCVPISNHLYFYWYRQILGQKVEFLVSFYNNEISEKSEIFDDQFSVERPDGSNFTLKIRSTKLEDSAMYFCASSEWQGSYNEQFFGPGTRLTVL.

The chain uses TRBV5-1 and TRBJ2-7; 7 bases fit TRBD2. The ends lost 6 bases at V and 3 bases at J; junction bases unmatched: 9. CDR1 is SGHRS and CDR2 is YFSETQ in the germline V gene. The CDR3 covers 14 residues. The DNA of the CDR3 is TGCGCCAGCACGAGGGCTAGCGGAGACTACGAGCAGTACTTC. It translates to CASTRASGDYEQYF.

J is TRBJ2-7 and V is TRBV28; 9 bases are shared with TRBD1. Germline trimming cut 6 bases from V and 4 bases from J; bases unmatched to any gene: 10. The germline V gene has CDR1 MDHEN and CDR2 SYDVKM. The CDR3 covers 15 residues. Written as DNA, the CDR3 is TGTGCCAGCAGCTTCGTACAGGGGGCAAGGTACGAGCAGTACTTC. Amino acid sequence: CASSFVQGARYEQYF.

The chain combines TRBV28 with TRBJ2-7, with 8 bases that match TRBD1. The CDR3 has 17 residues. The V segment lost 6 bases and the J segment 4 bases; nucleotides outside the gene matches: 17. The V gene's germline CDR1 is MDHEN and CDR2 SYDVKM. The CDR3 loop reads CASRRTGHSGTPYEQYF. CDR3 in DNA: TGTGCCAGCAGACGGACAGGGCATTCAGGGACCCCATACGAGCAGTACTTC.

The chain couples TRBV11-3 to TRBJ2-1; 9 nucleotides align to TRBD2. The CDR3 length is 14 residues. The germline gives CDR1 SGHNT, CDR2 YENEEA. V lost 7 bases and J lost 4; bases outside the gene matches: 5. CDR3 loop: CASISGGLYNEQFF. The DNA for the CDR3 is TGTGCCAGCATCAGCGGGGGGCTATACAATGAGCAGTTCTTC.

V and J are TRBV6-4 and TRBJ2-7, with D possibly TRBD2 on 7 matching bases. The CDR3 covers 17 residues. Germline lookup yields CDR1 MRHNA and CDR2 SNTAGT. V was clipped by 3 bases and J by 5 bases, with 23 bases between them. CDR3 DNA sequence: TGTGCCAGCAGTGATTTGGTAGTATGTACGGGGGGCAACGAGCAGTACTTC. This translates into CASSDLVVCTGGNEQYF.

The chain carries TRBV6-6 and TRBJ2-2; unclear D gene. Trimming cost V 5 bases and J 7 bases, with 5 bases left between them. The germline V gene has CDR1 MNHNY and CDR2 SVGAGI (reference sequence). The CDR3 has 11 residues. The CDR3 sequence is CASSRDGELFF. The CDR3 DNA follows: TGTGCCAGCAGTCGAGACGGGGAGCTGTTTTTT.

This clone was seen once. The rearrangement uses TRBV10-3 and TRBJ2-1; 7 bases are a match to TRBD2. CDR3 length equals 14 residues. Trimming took 8 bases from V and 0 from J; bases not matched to a gene: 4. Germline V gene data show CDR1 as ENHRY and CDR2 as SYGVKD. CDR3 sequence (DNA): TGTGCCATCGGGCGGGAGAACTCCTACAATGAGCAGTTCTTC. Protein sequence: CAIGRENSYNEQFF.

The CDR3 DNA reads as TGTGCCGGTCCAAGGGGGGGGGTTAGCACAGATACGCAGTATTTT. It yields the protein CAGPRGGVSTDTQYF. V is TRBV7-2 and J is TRBJ2-3; possibly TRBD2 for D (7 bases). This CDR3 is 15 amino acids long. Germline CDR1 reads SGHTA; CDR2 reads FQGNSA. Deletions cut 11 bases from V and 0 bases from J, with 18 bases between.